This passage covers 17 T cell receptor beta chains from one sample sequenced in a study of control samples from healthy donors and cancer patients. Clones were sequenced by immunoSEQ multiplex PCR, and TCRdb holds only the in-frame ones, with some missing. Among about 98,000 clones listed, roughly three quarters were seen once. Material for sequencing was blood. These receptors all stem from a woman between 25 and 40 years old in good health.

This clone was seen once. The chain is built from TRBV15 and TRBJ1-5, with unresolved D. Germline lookup yields CDR1 LNHNV and CDR2 YYDKDF (reference sequence). This CDR3 comprises 16 residues. The V end lost 1 base, the J end lost 2 bases, and 12 bases lay between the germline ends. The CDR3 here is CATSRGPPGGNQPQHF. CDR3 in DNA: TGTGCCACCAGCAGAGGCCCTCCCGGGGGCAATCAGCCCCAGCATTTT.

J is TRBJ1-4 and V is TRBV30; D is ambiguous. The CDR3 is 16 residues long. The V gene's germline CDR1 is GTSNPN and CDR2 SVGIG (reference sequence). Deletions cut 4 bases from V and 0 bases from J, with 15 bases between. As DNA, the CDR3 is TGTGCCTGGAACCCACAGCTTATTGCAACTAATGAAAAACTGTTTTTT. It encodes CAWNPQLIATNEKLFF. Full variable domain (remainder filled in from reference TRBV30 and TRBJ1-4): SQTIHQWPATLVQPVGSPLSLECTVEGTSNPNLYWYRQAAGRGLQLLFYSVGIGQISSEVPQNLSASRPQDRQFILSSKKLLLSDSGFYLCAWNPQLIATNEKLFFGSGTQLSVL.

This clone was found once. The V and J genes are TRBV2 and TRBJ2-1; weak D call: TRBD1 (6 bases). Germline V gene lookup returns CDR1 SNHLY and CDR2 FYNNEI. V was cut by 2 bases and J by 10 bases, with 18 bases left in between. This CDR3 contains 15 residues. CDR3 coding DNA: TGTGCCAGCAGTGAACCAGGACAGCGACGCGGAGAGCAGTTCTTC. Its protein is CASSEPGQRRGEQFF.

V gene TRBV12-5 combines with J gene TRBJ2-1, with D tentatively TRBD2 (6 bases). CDR1 and CDR2 from the germline V gene are LGHNT and FRNRAP. V gave up 0 bases and J gave up 4 bases, with 13 bases separating them. The CDR3 totals 16 residues. The CDR3 region is CASGLVLLGGYNEQFF. CDR3 DNA: TGTGCTAGTGGTTTGGTACTTCTGGGGGGATACAATGAGCAGTTCTTC.

This rearrangement joins TRBV12-3 or TRBV12-4 to TRBJ2-5; TRBD1 agrees at 7 bases. After removal of 3 bases from V and 4 bases from J, the junction contained 2 bases not matched to a gene. CDR3 size: 13 residues. The CDR3 region has the DNA TGTGCCAGCAGTTTGACAGGGACAGAGACCCAGTACTTC. It specifies CASSLTGTETQYF.

A single count supports this clone. J is TRBJ1-2 and V is TRBV2; tentatively, D is TRBD1 (5 bases). The CDR3 has 15 residues. V shed 2 bases and J shed 3 bases, with 13 bases lying between them. In germline, CDR1 is SNHLY, CDR2 FYNNEI. The CDR3 nucleotides read TGTGCCAGCAGTGAATCTGGGCGGGGGGACTATGGCTACACCTTC. Amino acid sequence: CASSESGRGDYGYTF.

This chain uses TRBV6-2 or TRBV6-3 with TRBJ2-1; D might be TRBD1 or TRBD2, each matching 6 bases. CDR3 length: 14 amino acids. V gave up 5 bases and J gave up 8 bases, with 16 bases separating them. Germline V CDR1 and CDR2: MNHEY, SVGEGT. In DNA form, the CDR3 reads TGTGCCAGCAGTGACTTTAGGGGGGCCTATGAGCAGTTCTTC. Translating gives CASSDFRGAYEQFF.

V gene TRBV6-2 or TRBV6-3 combines with J gene TRBJ1-6, with D unresolved. Trimming removed 4 bases from V and 0 bases from J, with 10 bases in between. The germline gives CDR1 MNHEY, CDR2 SVGEGT. This CDR3 spans 16 amino acids. As DNA, the CDR3 is TGTGCCAGCAGTTCAGTGAGTGTCTCCTATAATTCACCCCTCCACTTT. Amino acids: CASSSVSVSYNSPLHF.

Here the CDR3 DNA reads TGTGCCAGTAGTATGGGGGTGACCCAGTACTTC. It translates to CASSMGVTQYF. The chain is built from TRBV19 and TRBJ2-5; D is perhaps TRBD1 or TRBD2 (5 bases each). The CDR3 is 11 amino acids. Deletions cut 3 bases from V and 7 bases from J, with 6 bases between. Germline CDR1 LNHDA, CDR2 SQIVND (reference sequence).

This rearrangement joins TRBV12-3 or TRBV12-4 to TRBJ1-2; TRBD1 is a possible D gene (6 bases). V lost 2 bases, J lost 7 bases, and 11 bases lay in between. The CDR3 spans 13 residues. The chain's CDR3 is CASSLSGEGGYTF. The CDR3 DNA is TGTGCCAGCAGTTTATCAGGGGAGGGTGGCTACACCTTC.

The chain uses TRBV30 and TRBJ1-3; D is perhaps TRBD1 (6 bases). Germline V gene lookup returns CDR1 GTSNPN and CDR2 SVGIG (reference sequence). Trimming cost V 2 bases and J 4 bases, with 9 bases left between them. This CDR3 is 13 amino acids long. The CDR3 loop reads CAWSWTEGNTIYF. For the CDR3, the DNA is TGTGCCTGGAGTTGGACAGAAGGAAACACCATATATTTT.

This chain's CDR3 is CASSLETSGPYEQYF. The CDR3, as DNA: TGCGCCAGCAGCTTGGAGACTAGCGGTCCCTACGAGCAGTACTTC. The chain has TRBV5-1 and TRBJ2-7; 9 positions agree with TRBD2. Germline V gives CDR1 SGHRS, CDR2 YFSETQ. This CDR3 has 15 amino acids. V lost 0 bases to trimming and J lost 2 bases; unmatched junction nucleotides: 3.

The gene calls are TRBV7-2 and TRBJ2-1; weak D call: TRBD1 (5 bases). The germline V and J ends were trimmed by 7 bases and 2 bases, with 12 bases remaining between them. This CDR3 has 14 residues. CDR1 SGHTA and CDR2 FQGNSA come from the germline V gene. For the CDR3, the DNA is TGTGCCAGCACAGTGGGGCTGACCTACAATGAGCAGTTCTTC. This codes for CASTVGLTYNEQFF.

V and J are TRBV3-1 (or the pseudogene TRBV3-2) and TRBJ2-7; TRBD1 might be the D (6 bases). Germline V gene sequence: CDR1 LGHDT, CDR2 YNNKEL (reference sequence). The CDR3 contains 15 residues. V was pared by 0 bases and J by 6 bases, with 15 bases between. The CDR3 coding sequence is TGTGCCAGCAGCCAAGACGACAGGAATGAGGCCGAGCAGTACTTC. It translates to CASSQDDRNEAEQYF.

The rearrangement joins TRBV2 to TRBJ2-6; 7 nucleotides agree with TRBD1. V was pared by 6 bases and J by 0 bases, with 8 bases of the junction left unmatched. Germline V lookup: CDR1 SNHLY, CDR2 FYNNEI. The CDR3 consists of 17 residues. CDR3 residues: CASRGPGQFSGANVLTF. The CDR3 coding sequence is TGTGCCAGCAGGGGGCCGGGACAGTTCTCTGGGGCCAACGTCCTGACTTTC.

The rearrangement joins TRBV9 to TRBJ1-2, with 8 positions matching TRBD1. Germline trimming cut 3 bases from V and 1 base from J; bases unmatched to any gene: 2. CDR1 and CDR2 from the germline V gene are SGDLS and YYNGEE. CDR3 size: 14 residues. The CDR3 reads CASSGQGYNYGYTF. CDR3 in DNA: TGTGCCAGCAGCGGACAGGGGTATAACTATGGCTACACCTTC.

A few counts support this clone. The rearrangement uses TRBV2 and TRBJ2-1; TRBD1 matches 7 bases. The CDR3 spans 14 residues. The germline V gene has CDR1 SNHLY and CDR2 FYNNEI. J gave up 8 bases and V 7 bases, and 11 bases lay outside the gene matches. The CDR3 is CASTSRGLVYEQFF. Written as DNA, the CDR3 is TGTGCCAGCACATCGAGGGGGCTGGTTTATGAGCAGTTCTTC.